Listed below are T cell receptor beta chains from one sample, sequenced in a study of identical twins. Using its own MiXCR run on the 5' RACE reads, TCRdb lists one record per CDR3 protein. Here the sample spans about 550,000 distinct CDR3 sequences, around 24% being singletons. The same specimen was also included in a second study, on yellow fever vaccine responses in identical twins.

Sequences were obtained from CD4+ T cells sorted from blood. Receptors originate from a young woman in good health. CDR3s include the opening cysteine and the closing phenylalanine or tryptophan. D genes are given only for firm matches. Size tells how often a clone was seen (once, few, many) or the class of an expanded clone, and some rows leave it out.

d_call | j_call | clone_size | v_call | cdr3_length | cdr3_aa | cdr3_nt
TRBD2 | TRBJ2-6 | - | TRBV6-5 | 18 | CASSYSAGASSGANVLTF | TGTGCCAGCAGTTACTCGGCGGGAGCCTCCTCTGGGGCCAACGTCCTGACTTTC
- | TRBJ1-5 | few | TRBV12-3/TRBV12-4 | 15 | CASSSRPGGIQPQHF | TGTGCCAGCAGTTCCCGGCCTGGGGGGATTCAGCCCCAGCATTTT
- | TRBJ2-7 | - | TRBV6-6 | 11 | CASSYPPEEYF | TGTGCCAGCAGTTACCCCCCCGAGGAGTACTTC
- | TRBJ2-1 | - | TRBV20-1 | 12 | CSAPRGNNEQFF | TGCAGTGCTCCGAGGGGTAACAATGAGCAGTTCTTC
- | TRBJ1-2 | - | TRBV12-3/TRBV12-4 | 12 | CASSKVLGGYTF | TGTGCCAGCAGTAAGGTCTTAGGGGGCTACACCTTC
TRBD1 | TRBJ2-5 | - | TRBV7-8 | 15 | CASSDGTGTGETQYF | TGTGCCAGCAGCGACGGGACAGGGACCGGGGAGACCCAGTACTTC
- | TRBJ2-7 | few | TRBV10-3 | 12 | CAISGTPYEQYF | TGTGCCATCAGTGGGACTCCCTACGAGCAGTACTTC
- | TRBJ1-6 | - | TRBV3-1 | 19 | CASSQGAGQRASYNSPLHF | TGTGCCAGCAGCCAAGGGGCAGGTCAGAGGGCCTCCTATAATTCACCCCTCCACTTT
TRBD2 | TRBJ2-1 | few | TRBV4-1 | 19 | CASSQSSGTSDPSYNEQFF | TGCGCCAGCAGCCAAAGCTCCGGGACTAGCGACCCCTCCTACAATGAGCAGTTCTTC
TRBD2 | TRBJ2-1 | few | TRBV29-1 | 15 | CSVILLSGSVDEQFF | TGCAGCGTGATCCTACTAAGCGGGAGTGTCGATGAGCAGTTCTTC
- | TRBJ2-6 | - | TRBV25-1 | 14 | CASTRISGANVLTF | TGTGCCAGCACCCGGATCTCTGGGGCCAACGTCCTGACTTTC
TRBD2 | TRBJ2-7 | - | TRBV6-5 | 15 | CASSYSGTSAYEQYF | TGTGCCAGCAGTTACTCCGGGACTAGCGCGTACGAGCAGTACTTC
TRBD2 | TRBJ2-2 | few | TRBV7-7 | 15 | CASSHGGVLTGELFF | TGTGCCAGCAGCCATGGGGGGGTTCTCACCGGGGAGCTGTTTTTT
TRBD2 | TRBJ2-1 | few | TRBV4-1 | 14 | CASRGLADGTEQFF | TGCGCCAGCAGGGGACTAGCGGACGGGACTGAGCAGTTCTTC
- | TRBJ2-7 | - | TRBV12-3/TRBV12-4 | 14 | CASSLGGALYEQYF | TGTGCCAGCAGTTTAGGTGGGGCACTCTACGAGCAGTACTTC
TRBD2 | TRBJ2-1 | - | TRBV2 | 19 | CASRKGLAGGPFAYNEQFF | TGTGCCAGCAGAAAAGGACTAGCGGGGGGGCCGTTTGCCTACAATGAGCAGTTCTTC
TRBD2 | TRBJ2-3 | - | TRBV7-8 | 17 | CASTWAGGPASTDTQYF | TGTGCCAGCACGTGGGCGGGGGGTCCCGCTAGCACAGATACGCAGTATTTT
- | TRBJ2-3 | few | TRBV24-1 | 15 | CATSDRRVGTDTQYF | TGTGCCACCAGTGATCGGCGGGTTGGCACAGATACGCAGTATTTT
TRBD2 | TRBJ2-1 | - | TRBV3-1 | 17 | CASSPLTGTSGILEQFF | TGTGCCAGCAGCCCGTTAACCGGGACTAGCGGGATACTTGAGCAGTTCTTC
- | TRBJ1-1 | - | TRBV28 | 12 | CASSKAGRIAFF | TGTGCCAGCAGCAAAGCGGGGCGTATAGCTTTCTTT
TRBD2 | TRBJ2-7 | - | TRBV9 | 15 | CASSLRGAGMDEQYF | TGTGCCAGCAGTCTCCGGGGAGCGGGAATGGACGAGCAGTACTTC
- | TRBJ1-4 | few | TRBV12-3/TRBV12-4 | 14 | CASSLAGGHEKLFF | TGTGCCAGCAGCCTGGCGGGGGGCCATGAAAAACTGTTTTTT
TRBD2 | TRBJ2-5 | few | TRBV3-1 | 15 | CASSTRTSGRSTQYF | TGTGCCAGCAGCACGCGGACTAGCGGGAGGTCGACCCAGTACTTC
TRBD2 | TRBJ2-3 | few | TRBV7-2 | 15 | CASSPMTSGTDTQYF | TGTGCCAGCAGCCCTATGACTAGCGGAACAGATACGCAGTATTTT
TRBD2 | TRBJ2-2 | - | TRBV12-3/TRBV12-4 | 16 | CASTRWVGRDTGELFF | TGTGCCAGCACCCGGTGGGTGGGGAGGGACACCGGGGAGCTGTTTTTT
- | TRBJ1-2 | few | TRBV28 | 16 | CASSSLFQGPNYGYTF | TGTGCCAGCAGCTCCTTATTTCAGGGTCCTAACTATGGCTACACCTTC
- | TRBJ2-3 | - | TRBV29-1 | 15 | CSAPFRFPHTDTQYF | TGCAGCGCTCCGTTCCGGTTTCCCCACACAGATACGCAGTATTTT
TRBD2 | TRBJ2-1 | few | TRBV29-1 | 12 | CSVEDRELAGFF | TGCAGCGTTGAAGATAGAGAGCTAGCGGGGTTCTTC
TRBD2 | TRBJ2-5 | few | TRBV20-1 | 15 | CSARVRGGPRETQYF | TGCAGTGCTAGAGTACGGGGGGGCCCGAGGGAGACCCAGTACTTC
- | TRBJ2-2 | - | TRBV19 | 13 | CASSIHVTGELFF | TGTGCCAGTAGTATACACGTGACCGGGGAGCTGTTTTTT
- | TRBJ2-1 | few | TRBV11-2 | 18 | CASSLIRGGKSSYNEQFF | TGTGCCAGCAGCTTAATTAGAGGCGGGAAAAGCTCCTACAATGAGCAGTTCTTC
TRBD2 | TRBJ2-5 | - | TRBV12-3/TRBV12-4 | 16 | CASSYTSGSGRETQYF | TGTGCCAGCAGCTATACTAGCGGGAGTGGAAGAGAGACCCAGTACTTC
TRBD1 | TRBJ2-2 | - | TRBV5-1 | 15 | CASSLMGQGSGELFF | TGCGCCAGCAGCTTGATGGGACAGGGGTCCGGGGAGCTGTTTTTT
TRBD1 | TRBJ2-4 | - | TRBV5-1 | 18 | CASSSGTGGEVAKNIQYF | TGCGCCAGCAGCTCCGGGACAGGGGGCGAGGTAGCCAAAAACATTCAGTACTTC
TRBD1 | TRBJ2-1 | few | TRBV3-1 | 16 | CASSHRQGGPYNEQFF | TGTGCCAGCAGCCATCGACAGGGGGGCCCTTACAATGAGCAGTTCTTC
- | TRBJ2-2 | - | TRBV3-1 | 15 | CASSQVSGNTGELFF | TGTGCCAGCAGCCAAGTTTCGGGGAACACCGGGGAGCTGTTTTTT
TRBD2 | TRBJ2-1 | - | TRBV11-2 | 16 | CASSLGLAGRGNEQFF | TGTGCCAGCAGCTTAGGTCTAGCGGGACGAGGCAATGAGCAGTTCTTC
TRBD1 | TRBJ1-5 | - | TRBV7-2 | 13 | CASSLTGAEPQHF | TGTGCCAGCAGCCTTACAGGGGCTGAGCCCCAGCATTTT
TRBD1 | TRBJ2-1 | - | TRBV12-3/TRBV12-4 | 15 | CASREQGASFNEQFF | TGTGCCAGCAGGGAACAGGGGGCCTCCTTCAATGAGCAGTTCTTC
TRBD2 | TRBJ2-2 | few | TRBV2 | 13 | CASERGNTGELFF | TGTGCCAGCGAGCGGGGGAACACCGGGGAGCTGTTTTTT
TRBD1 | TRBJ2-3 | few | TRBV24-1 | 15 | CATSDQKTGLDTQYF | TGTGCCACCAGTGATCAAAAGACAGGGTTGGATACGCAGTATTTT
TRBD2 | TRBJ2-3 | once | TRBV28 | 14 | CASSPGLVPDTQYF | TGTGCCAGCAGTCCCGGACTAGTCCCAGATACGCAGTATTTT
- | TRBJ2-5 | - | TRBV7-9 | 15 | CASMARGGPQETQYF | TGTGCCAGCATGGCGCGCGGGGGCCCGCAAGAGACCCAGTACTTC
TRBD2 | TRBJ2-5 | - | TRBV11-3 | 14 | CASSLVAGEETQYF | TGTGCCAGCAGTCTAGTGGCGGGGGAGGAGACCCAGTACTTC
- | TRBJ1-2 | - | TRBV15 | 13 | CATSRGSDYGYTF | TGTGCCACCAGCAGGGGGTCGGACTATGGCTACACCTTC
TRBD2 | TRBJ2-2 | - | TRBV4-1 | 17 | CASSQGASGKLGGELFF | TGCGCCAGCAGCCAAGGGGCTAGCGGGAAATTGGGCGGGGAGCTGTTTTTT
TRBD1 | TRBJ2-7 | few | TRBV5-1 | 15 | CASSQWGQGTYEQYF | TGCGCCAGCAGCCAGTGGGGACAGGGGACCTACGAGCAGTACTTC
TRBD1 | TRBJ2-7 | few | TRBV18 | 16 | CASSLTGTGAPYEQYF | TGTGCCAGCTCACTAACCGGGACAGGCGCCCCCTACGAGCAGTACTTC
TRBD2 | TRBJ2-3 | - | TRBV2 | 15 | CASIRWEGYADTQYF | TGTGCCAGCATCCGTTGGGAGGGGTACGCAGATACGCAGTATTTT